The source of this TCR beta chain is a study of beta chain features in type 1 diabetes. With V trimmed by 2 bases and J by 7 bases, 11 bases remained unmatched. Germline CDR1 reads SGHNT; CDR2 reads YENEEA. The CDR3 is 15 amino acids. As every portion of the isolated RNA was reverse transcribed, the sequencing read expressed TCRB transcripts. Sequencing was performed with immunoSEQ multiplex PCR; in TCRdb, only in-frame clones are kept and a portion is missing. There are roughly 290,000 clones in the sample; under 8.5% occur only once, and roughly 1% lies in the top ten. The chain couples TRBV11-3 to TRBJ2-7; 7 nucleotides align to TRBD2. Sequencing input: central memory CD4+ T cells from blood. The receptor's source is a woman aged 18-35 years in good health. The CDR3 loop reads CASSLFARLAGEQYF. CDR3 in DNA: TGTGCCAGCAGCTTATTTGCCAGACTAGCAGGGGAGCAGTACTTC. The full variable domain, in which reference TRBV11-3 and TRBJ2-7 provide the parts outside the CDR3, is EAGVVQSPRYKIIEKKQPVAFWCNPISGHNTLYWYLQNLGQGPELLIRYENEEAVDDSQLPKDRFSAERLKGVDSTLKIQPAELGDSAVYLCASSLFARLAGEQYFGPGTRLTVT.